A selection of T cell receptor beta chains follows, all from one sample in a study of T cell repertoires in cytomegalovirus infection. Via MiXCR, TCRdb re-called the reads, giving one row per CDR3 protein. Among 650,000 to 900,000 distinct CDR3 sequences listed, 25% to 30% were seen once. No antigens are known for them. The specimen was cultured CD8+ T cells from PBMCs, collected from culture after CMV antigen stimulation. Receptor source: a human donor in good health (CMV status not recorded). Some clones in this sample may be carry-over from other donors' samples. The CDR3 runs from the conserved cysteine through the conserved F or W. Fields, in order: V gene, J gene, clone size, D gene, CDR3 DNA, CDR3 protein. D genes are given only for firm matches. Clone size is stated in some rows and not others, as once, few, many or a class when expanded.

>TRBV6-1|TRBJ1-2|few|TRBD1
TGTGCCAGCAGTGATTCGTGGGACAGTCTCCTGTATGGCTACACCTTC
CASSDSWDSLLYGYTF
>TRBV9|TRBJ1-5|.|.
TGTGCCAGCAGCCCGTCTGCGGGACAAGGTTTAGGACAGCCCCAGCATTTT
CASSPSAGQGLGQPQHF
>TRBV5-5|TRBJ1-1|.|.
TGTGCCAGCCCCGGGAATGGTGAAGCTTTCTTT
CASPGNGEAFF
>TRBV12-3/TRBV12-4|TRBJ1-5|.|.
TGTGCCAGCAGCGAGGAGATGCCGGTGGGTCAGCCCCAGCATTTT
CASSEEMPVGQPQHF
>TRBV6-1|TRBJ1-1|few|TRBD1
TGTGCCAGCCATGGGGACAGGGTAGTTAGGGACACTGAAGCTTTCTTT
CASHGDRVVRDTEAFF
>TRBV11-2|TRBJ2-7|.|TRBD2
TGTGCCAGCAGCACCTTTAAAGGGACTAGCGGGGCTTACGAGCAGTACTTC
CASSTFKGTSGAYEQYF
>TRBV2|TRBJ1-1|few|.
TGTGCCAGCAGTGAGATACAGGGTATTGGGAACACTGAAGCTTTCTTT
CASSEIQGIGNTEAFF
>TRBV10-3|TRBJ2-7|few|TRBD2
TGTGCCATCGGCGGGACTAGCGGGGTATACGAGCAGTACTTC
CAIGGTSGVYEQYF
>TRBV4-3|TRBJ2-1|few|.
TGCGCCAGCAGCCAAGACGGGGGAAGCTCCTACAATGAGCAGTTCTTC
CASSQDGGSSYNEQFF
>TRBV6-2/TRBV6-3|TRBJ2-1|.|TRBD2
TGTGCCAGCAGTTACTCGATGCTAGCGGGGAGAAATGAGCAGTTCTTC
CASSYSMLAGRNEQFF
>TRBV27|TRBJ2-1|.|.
TGTGCCAGCAGTTTTGACAGGTTTAATGAGCAGTTCTTC
CASSFDRFNEQFF
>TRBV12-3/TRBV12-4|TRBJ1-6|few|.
TGTGCCAGCAGTTGGTACCCAGGGGCCGATAATTCACCCCTCCACTTT
CASSWYPGADNSPLHF
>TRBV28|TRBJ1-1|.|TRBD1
TGTGCCAGCAGTGGACGACAGGGTGTGTACACTGAAGCTTTCTTT
CASSGRQGVYTEAFF
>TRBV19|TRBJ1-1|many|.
TGTGCCAGTAAGTCCTCTGAGGGGACTGAAGCTTTCTTT
CASKSSEGTEAFF
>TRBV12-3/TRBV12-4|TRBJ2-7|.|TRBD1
TGTGCCAGCAGTACCGGGACAGGGTTTTACGAGCAGTACTTC
CASSTGTGFYEQYF
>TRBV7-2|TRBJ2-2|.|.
TGTGCCAGCAGCTTTCGGTACGGGGAGCTGTTTTTT
CASSFRYGELFF
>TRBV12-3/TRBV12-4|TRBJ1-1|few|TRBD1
TGTGCCAGCACACAGGGGGGACTGAACACTGAAGCTTTCTTT
CASTQGGLNTEAFF
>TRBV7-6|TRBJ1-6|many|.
TGTGCCAGCAGCTTAGGAGGCAGGGGATCCTATAATTCACCCCTCCACTTT
CASSLGGRGSYNSPLHF
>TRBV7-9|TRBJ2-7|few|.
TGTGCCAGCAGCTCCGGAGAGGGACGGATGCCCTACGAGCAGTACTTC
CASSSGEGRMPYEQYF
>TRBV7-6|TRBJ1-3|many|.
TGTGCCAGCAGCTTAGGGATAGGTGCGATCGGAAACACCATATATTTT
CASSLGIGAIGNTIYF
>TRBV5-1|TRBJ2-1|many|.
TGCGCCAGCAGCCCGTATAACAGCTACAATGAGCAGTTCTTC
CASSPYNSYNEQFF
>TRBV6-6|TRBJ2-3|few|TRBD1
TGTGCCAGCAGTCACTCGAAGGACAGGGGACCTCATCGCACAGATACGCAGTATTTT
CASSHSKDRGPHRTDTQYF
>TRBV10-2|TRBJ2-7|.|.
TGCGCCGGCAGTGACCCGGAGGAGGGGGCCTACGAGCAGTACTTC
CAGSDPEEGAYEQYF
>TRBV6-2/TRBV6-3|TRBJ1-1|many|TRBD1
TGTGCCAGCAGTTACTTGGGACAGAATGAAGCTTTCTTT
CASSYLGQNEAFF
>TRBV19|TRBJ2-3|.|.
TGTGCCAGTAGTCCCCGACGGAGCACAGATACGCAGTATTTT
CASSPRRSTDTQYF
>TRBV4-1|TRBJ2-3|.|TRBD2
TGTGCCAGCAGCCAAGATAGGGCTAGCGGAACAGATACGCAGTATTTT
CASSQDRASGTDTQYF
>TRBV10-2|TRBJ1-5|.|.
TGCGCCAGCAGAGGATTTGGCAATCAGCCCCAGCATTTT
CASRGFGNQPQHF
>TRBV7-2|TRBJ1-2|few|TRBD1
TGTGCCAGCAGCCTTCTCCCCGACAGGGTGTATGGCTACACCTTC
CASSLLPDRVYGYTF
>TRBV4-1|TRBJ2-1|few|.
TGCGCCAGCAGCCATGGCGGAGGGAGAAATGAGCAGTTCTTC
CASSHGGGRNEQFF
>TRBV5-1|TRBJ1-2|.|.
TGCGCCAGCAGCTTGGCCGGGACGAGCTATGGCTACACCTTC
CASSLAGTSYGYTF
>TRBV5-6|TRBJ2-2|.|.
TGTGCCAGCAGCTTGGTGTCCCTAGCGACGAACACCGGGGAGCTGTTTTTT
CASSLVSLATNTGELFF
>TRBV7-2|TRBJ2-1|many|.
TGTGCCAGCAGCCCTAGAGGGGGGGGCCTCTCCTACAATGAGCAGTTCTTC
CASSPRGGGLSYNEQFF
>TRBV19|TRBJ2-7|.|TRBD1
TGTGCCAGTAAGGTGGGACAGGGGGTGAACGAGCAGTACTTC
CASKVGQGVNEQYF
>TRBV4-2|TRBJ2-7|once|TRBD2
TGTGCCAGCAGCCAAGAATGGGACTACTCCTACGAGCAGTACTTC
CASSQEWDYSYEQYF
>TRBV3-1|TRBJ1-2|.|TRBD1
TGTGCCAGCAGCCAAGGGGGGGACAGAGACTTCTATGGCTACACCTTC
CASSQGGDRDFYGYTF
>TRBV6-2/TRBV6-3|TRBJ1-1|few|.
TGTGCCAGCAGTTACGCAGCTAACACTGAAGCTTTCTTT
CASSYAANTEAFF
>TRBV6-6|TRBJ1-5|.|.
TGTGCCAGCAGTGGGGACCTGTATAGCAATCAGCCCCAGCATTTT
CASSGDLYSNQPQHF
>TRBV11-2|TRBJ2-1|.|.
TGTGCCAGCAGCCTGGAGGGAGTGTTCTACAATGAGCAGTTCTTC
CASSLEGVFYNEQFF
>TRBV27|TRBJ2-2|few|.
TGTGCCAGCAGTTTATTCATAGGGACGGAGCTGTTTTTT
CASSLFIGTELFF
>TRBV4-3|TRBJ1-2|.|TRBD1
TGCGCCAGCAGCCCCGGGGGGACAGGGACTCACTATGGCTACACCTTC
CASSPGGTGTHYGYTF
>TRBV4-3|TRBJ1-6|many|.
TGCGCCAGCAGCCAAGACGGGACTTCACCCCTCCACTTT
CASSQDGTSPLHF
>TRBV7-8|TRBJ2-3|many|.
TGTGCCAGCAGCCCGTTACAGGGTCCAGATACGCAGTATTTT
CASSPLQGPDTQYF
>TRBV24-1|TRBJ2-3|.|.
TGTGCCACCAGTGATGGGGATGTAGATACGCAGTATTTT
CATSDGDVDTQYF
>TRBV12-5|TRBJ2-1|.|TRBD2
TGTGCTAGTGGTCCGGGACTAGCGTCGCTGTTCTTC
CASGPGLASLFF
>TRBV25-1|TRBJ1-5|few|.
TGTGCCAGCAGTGTCCCGGGTGGACAGCCCCAGCATTTT
CASSVPGGQPQHF
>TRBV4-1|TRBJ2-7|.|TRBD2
TGCGCCAGCACCTCGGGGAGCGGGGGGATGAACGAGCAGTACTTC
CASTSGSGGMNEQYF
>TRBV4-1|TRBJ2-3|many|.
TGCGCCAGCAGCCCCGATGCGTGGGGCACAGATACGCAGTATTTT
CASSPDAWGTDTQYF
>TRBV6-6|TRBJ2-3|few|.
TGTGCCAGCAGTGCGAGCGGGTCGGGCACAGATACGCAGTATTTT
CASSASGSGTDTQYF
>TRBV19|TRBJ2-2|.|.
TGTGCCAGTAGTGGGACCCGAGGTGGGACCGGGGAGCTGTTTTTT
CASSGTRGGTGELFF
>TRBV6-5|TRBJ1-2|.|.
TGTGCCAGCAGTTATCCGGGGAATCTACTTGGCTACACCTTC
CASSYPGNLLGYTF
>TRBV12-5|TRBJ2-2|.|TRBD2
TGTGCTAGTGGTTTTAGGACTAGCGGGGGGGCGTATTATGGCGGGGAGCTGTTTTTT
CASGFRTSGGAYYGGELFF
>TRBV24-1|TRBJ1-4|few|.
TGTGCCACCAGTGACCCATCGGGGGAAAAACTGTTTTTT
CATSDPSGEKLFF
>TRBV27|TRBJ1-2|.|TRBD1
TGTGCCAGCAGTTTATTAACGACAGGGGGCTACCTCTATGGCTACACCTTC
CASSLLTTGGYLYGYTF